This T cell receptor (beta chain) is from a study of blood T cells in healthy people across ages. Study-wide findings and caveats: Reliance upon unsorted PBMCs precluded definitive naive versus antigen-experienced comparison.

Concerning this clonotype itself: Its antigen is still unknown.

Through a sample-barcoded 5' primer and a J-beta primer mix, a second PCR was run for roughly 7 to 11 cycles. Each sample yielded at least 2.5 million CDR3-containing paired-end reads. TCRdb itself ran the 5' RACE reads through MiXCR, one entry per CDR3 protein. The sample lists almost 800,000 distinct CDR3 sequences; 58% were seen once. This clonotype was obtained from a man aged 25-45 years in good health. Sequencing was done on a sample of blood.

The CDR3 DNA reads as TGTGCCAGCAGCTTAGGCAGGGACCCCTACGAGCAGTACTTC. It specifies CASSLGRDPYEQYF. This chain links TRBV7-6 with TRBJ2-7; TRBD1 or TRBD2 may be the D gene (5 bases each). The CDR3 has 14 residues. Germline CDR1 and CDR2: SGHVS and FNYEAQ. V lost 1 base to trimming and J lost 2 bases, with 9 bases between them.